The rows below give T cell receptor beta chains drawn from one sample of a study of radiotherapy plus CTLA-4 blockade in lung cancer. The method was immunoSEQ multiplex PCR; TCRdb's version includes in-frame clones alone and lacks a portion of them. The table lists 30,000 to 40,000 clones, around 75% of them singletons. The starting material was peripheral blood, obtained from a patient treated with radiotherapy plus ipilimumab. These TCRs come from a human donor with non-small cell lung cancer that progressed on radiotherapy plus ipilimumab. Each CDR3 is given with its conserved first and last residue. Fields, in order: V gene, D gene, clone size, J gene, CDR3 protein, CDR3 DNA. A D gene is named only where the DNA matches it firmly. Clone size is given for some rows only: seen once, a few or many times, or a class if the clone is expanded.

TRBV28	TRBD1	few	TRBJ1-6	CASSFGTGYNSPLHF	TGTGCCAGCAGTTTCGGGACAGGGTATAATTCACCCCTCCACTTT
TRBV5-6	.	.	TRBJ2-7	CASSLYRTLDEQYF	TGTGCCAGCAGCTTGTATCGGACCCTAGACGAGCAGTACTTC
TRBV4-1	.	once	TRBJ1-5	CASSQDPGRSNQPQHF	TGCGCCAGCAGCCAAGATCCGGGTCGGAGCAATCAGCCCCAGCATTTT
TRBV28	TRBD1	.	TRBJ1-2	CASSSRDRGPYTF	TGTGCCAGCAGTTCCCGGGACAGAGGACCCTACACCTTC
TRBV13	.	few	TRBJ2-7	CASSLGRASALYEQYF	TGTGCCAGCAGCTTAGGCCGGGCTAGCGCCCTTTACGAGCAGTACTTC
TRBV11-1	.	.	TRBJ1-2	CASSLGTFNYGYTF	TGTGCCAGCAGCTTGGGGACGTTTAACTATGGCTACACCTTC
TRBV2	TRBD2	.	TRBJ2-7	CASSGGRGLAVSYEQYF	TGTGCCAGCAGTGGGGGGAGGGGACTAGCGGTTTCCTACGAGCAGTACTTC
TRBV6-5	TRBD1	.	TRBJ1-5	CASSSLGQNNQPQHF	TGTGCCAGCAGCTCCCTGGGACAGAACAATCAGCCCCAGCATTTT
TRBV2	TRBD2	.	TRBJ2-5	CASSDAGTSGETQYF	TGTGCCAGCAGTGATGCGGGGACTAGCGGAGAGACCCAGTACTTC
TRBV7-2	.	.	TRBJ1-4	CASSESLNEKLFF	TGTGCCAGCAGCGAATCCCTTAATGAAAAACTGTTTTTT
TRBV4-1	.	few	TRBJ1-2	CASSQDVEGYTF	TGCGCCAGCAGCCAAGATGTCGAAGGCTACACCTTC
TRBV6-5	TRBD1	.	TRBJ2-1	CASSYGTAEWDEQFF	TGTGCCAGCAGCTACGGGACAGCCGAGTGGGATGAGCAGTTCTTC
TRBV7-9	TRBD2	few	TRBJ2-1	CASSLFLAGDEQFF	TGTGCCAGCAGCTTATTTCTAGCGGGGGATGAGCAGTTCTTC
TRBV7-9	.	.	TRBJ2-3	CASSPSLKRTDTQYF	TGTGCCAGCAGCCCTTCCCTCAAACGCACTGATACGCAGTATTTT
TRBV18	TRBD1	.	TRBJ2-1	CASSPDRDEQFF	TGTGCCAGCTCACCAGACAGGGATGAGCAGTTCTTC
TRBV6-1	TRBD1	few	TRBJ1-4	CASSGDREGEKLFF	TGTGCCAGCAGTGGGGACAGGGAGGGTGAAAAACTGTTTTTT
TRBV10-1	.	.	TRBJ2-6	CASSLEARIAQSRANVLTF	TGCGCCAGCAGTCTCGAAGCAAGGATCGCACAAAGTCGGGCCAACGTCCTGACTTTC
TRBV19	TRBD2	.	TRBJ2-7	CASSIGGGSSYEQYF	TGTGCCAGTAGTATAGGTGGCGGGAGCTCCTACGAGCAGTACTTC
TRBV27	.	.	TRBJ2-3	CASSLNMALGADTQYF	TGTGCCAGCAGTTTAAATATGGCCCTGGGCGCAGATACGCAGTATTTT
TRBV11-2	.	.	TRBJ2-3	CASSLRTDLTDTQYF	TGTGCCAGCAGCTTACGGACAGATCTCACAGATACGCAGTATTTT
TRBV7-9	.	.	TRBJ2-1	CASSLAGRVRAEQFF	TGTGCCAGCAGCTTAGCGGGGCGGGTGAGAGCGGAGCAGTTCTTC
TRBV4-1	TRBD1	medium-sized	TRBJ2-7	CASSPGTGSRYEQYF	TGCGCCAGCAGCCCGGGGACAGGGTCTAGGTACGAGCAGTACTTC
TRBV30	TRBD1	.	TRBJ1-2	CAWSGDRAIGYGYTF	TGTGCCTGGAGTGGGGACAGGGCGATTGGCTATGGCTACACCTTC
TRBV4-2	.	.	TRBJ2-2	CASSQSLPGRAGELFF	TGTGCCAGCAGCCAATCTCTCCCGGGGCGGGCCGGGGAGCTGTTTTTT
TRBV6-5	TRBD1	.	TRBJ2-7	CASSPIPGTGYEQYF	TGTGCCAGCAGTCCTATTCCCGGGACAGGCTACGAGCAGTACTTC
TRBV15	.	.	TRBJ1-2	CATSRGGSNYGYTF	TGTGCCACCAGCAGAGGGGGATCTAACTATGGCTACACCTTC
TRBV4-2	.	.	TRBJ2-5	CASSQDWGKGETQYF	TGTGCCAGCAGCCAAGATTGGGGGAAAGGGGAGACCCAGTACTTC
TRBV5-1	.	few	TRBJ2-3	CASSLDRTDTQYF	TGCGCCAGCAGCTTGGATAGAACAGATACGCAGTATTTT
TRBV2	TRBD2	.	TRBJ2-5	CASSQSGGISTRQYF	TGTGCCAGCAGCCAGAGCGGGGGGATTTCTACGAGGCAGTACTTC
TRBV28	TRBD2	.	TRBJ2-7	CASSPTSGSYEQYF	TGTGCCAGCAGCCCCACTAGCGGCTCCTACGAGCAGTACTTC
TRBV9	.	.	TRBJ2-4	CASSGKSGKGDIQYF	TGTGCCAGCAGCGGGAAGAGCGGGAAGGGGGACATTCAGTACTTC
TRBV5-1	.	medium-sized	TRBJ2-7	CASSQMDRAYEQYF	TGCGCCAGCAGCCAGATGGACAGAGCCTACGAGCAGTACTTC
TRBV30	TRBD1	.	TRBJ1-2	CAWSAWTGVSYTF	TGTGCCTGGAGTGCTTGGACAGGGGTGAGCTACACCTTC
TRBV10-3	.	.	TRBJ1-1	CAITPGRSNTEAFF	TGTGCCATCACCCCGGGACGCTCGAACACTGAAGCTTTCTTT
TRBV10-1	TRBD1	.	TRBJ1-1	CASSPATGASEAFF	TGCGCCAGCAGTCCCGCTACAGGGGCCTCTGAAGCTTTCTTT
TRBV2	.	.	TRBJ1-4	CASNNRMNEKLFF	TGTGCCAGCAATAACAGGATGAATGAAAAACTGTTTTTT
TRBV4-2	.	.	TRBJ1-1	CASSSQQETNTEAFF	TGTGCCAGCAGCTCCCAACAGGAGACGAACACTGAAGCTTTCTTT
TRBV28	.	once	TRBJ2-7	CASSSYWYGTTYEQYF	TGTGCCAGCAGTTCCTACTGGTATGGGACAACCTACGAGCAGTACTTC
TRBV27	TRBD2	.	TRBJ2-3	CASSYLAGATQYF	TGTGCCAGCAGTTACCTAGCGGGAGCTACGCAGTATTTT
TRBV18	.	.	TRBJ1-4	CASSPSRGNEKLFF	TGTGCCAGCTCACCGTCCCGAGGGAATGAAAAACTGTTTTTT
TRBV5-5	.	.	TRBJ2-2	CASSQGWAQGPNTGELFF	TGTGCCAGCAGCCAAGGATGGGCACAGGGACCGAACACCGGGGAGCTGTTTTTT
TRBV2	TRBD2	few	TRBJ2-5	CATWTSGTYQETQYF	TGTGCCACCTGGACTAGCGGGACGTACCAAGAGACCCAGTACTTC
TRBV5-5	.	.	TRBJ2-7	CASGYEQYF	TGTGCCAGCGGGTACGAGCAGTACTTC
TRBV4-2	.	.	TRBJ1-6	CASSQEQGSNSPLHF	TGTGCCAGCAGCCAAGAACAGGGCTCAAATTCACCCCTCCACTTT
TRBV11-2	.	.	TRBJ2-3	CASSLRQAITDTQYF	TGTGCCAGCAGCTTGAGGCAGGCGATCACAGATACGCAGTATTTT
TRBV6-5	TRBD1	.	TRBJ2-7	CASRTGASNEQYF	TGTGCCAGTCGGACAGGGGCATCGAACGAGCAGTACTTC
TRBV6-1	TRBD1	.	TRBJ1-4	CASTLMTGSAEKLFF	TGTGCCAGCACCTTGATGACAGGGTCGGCTGAAAAACTGTTTTTT
TRBV4-1	TRBD2	few	TRBJ2-2	CASSLYPTVSGSEDGELFF	TGCGCCAGCAGCCTCTATCCCACTGTTAGCGGGAGTGAGGACGGGGAGCTGTTTTTT
TRBV19	TRBD1	.	TRBJ2-7	CASSIALDRGAYEQYF	TGTGCCAGTAGTATAGCCCTGGACAGGGGGGCCTACGAGCAGTACTTC
TRBV4-3	TRBD2	.	TRBJ2-1	CASSQTSGNYNEQFF	TGCGCCAGCAGCCAAACTAGCGGGAATTACAATGAGCAGTTCTTC
TRBV7-9	.	few	TRBJ2-7	CASSAGTAPYEQYF	TGTGCCAGCAGCGCCGGGACGGCGCCCTACGAGCAGTACTTC